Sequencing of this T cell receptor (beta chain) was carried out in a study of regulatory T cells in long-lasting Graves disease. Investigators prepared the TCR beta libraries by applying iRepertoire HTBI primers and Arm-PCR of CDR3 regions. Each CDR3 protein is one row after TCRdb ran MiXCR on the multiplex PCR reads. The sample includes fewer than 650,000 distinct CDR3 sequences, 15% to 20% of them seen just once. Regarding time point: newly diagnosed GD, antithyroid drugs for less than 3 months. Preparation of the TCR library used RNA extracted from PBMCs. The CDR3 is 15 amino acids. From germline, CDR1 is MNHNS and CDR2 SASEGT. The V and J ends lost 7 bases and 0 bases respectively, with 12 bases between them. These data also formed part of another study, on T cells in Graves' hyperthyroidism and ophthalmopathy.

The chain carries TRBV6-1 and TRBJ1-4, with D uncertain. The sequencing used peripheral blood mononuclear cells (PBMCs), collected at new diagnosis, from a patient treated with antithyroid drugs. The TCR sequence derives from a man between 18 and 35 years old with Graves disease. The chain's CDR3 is CASNSHKATNEKLFF. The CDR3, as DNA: TGTGCCAGCAACTCGCACAAAGCAACTAATGAAAAACTGTTTTTT.